This TCR beta chain was recorded in a study of cytomegalovirus exposure and HLA in healthy donors. Study-level information: The Caucasian-associated ancestry cluster held about 80% of around 380 genotyped donors.

PCR used 60 Vbeta primers and 13 Jbeta primers. The protocol was immunoSEQ multiplex PCR, while the TCRdb copy is restricted to in-frame clones and leaves out a portion. The data hold 100,000 to 150,000 clones, with 60% to 75% observed a single time. Study-level results: Generally TCR sequences proved uncommon, though certain public TCRs appeared in numerous donors.

Worth noting for this clone: Antigen: not known.

Germline V lookup: CDR1 SGHNT, CDR2 YYREEE (reference sequence). The CDR3 runs to 15 residues. V trimming: 0 bases; J trimming: 4 bases; junction bases outside the gene matches: 3. The V gene is TRBV5-4, the J gene TRBJ2-1, with 8 bases matching TRBD1. The source material was PBMCs. The receptor's source is a woman between 45 and 65 years old in good health and CMV-seropositive. The CDR3 loop is CASSLDRGVYNEQFF. The CDR3 DNA sequence: TGTGCCAGCAGCTTGGACAGGGGGGTTTACAATGAGCAGTTCTTC.